This T cell receptor beta chain is from a study of blood T cells in healthy people across ages. Each sample gave at least 7 million isolated PBMCs. Primers used in a second PCR of roughly 6 to 11 cycles were a sample-barcoded 5' primer and a J-beta primer mix. TCRdb re-derived calls from the 5' RACE reads in MiXCR, one entry per CDR3 protein. The profile shows about 590,000 distinct CDR3 sequences, about 28% of them singletons. Regarding this clonotype: Its specificity is unknown.

The germline gives CDR1 LNHDA, CDR2 SQIVND (reference sequence). CDR3 size: 15 residues. Trimming shortened V by 3 bases and J by 4 bases, and 15 bases separated the two germline ends. Findings of the study overall: A greater number of naive CD4+ cells and higher diversity distinguished long-lived donors from aged donors. A strong correlation was seen between TCR beta diversity and naive T cell percentage.

V usage is TRBV19 and J usage is TRBJ1-1; weak D call: TRBD1 (5 bases). This sequence originates from an elderly woman in good health. Sequencing was done on a sample of blood. Written as DNA, the CDR3 is TGTGCCAGTAGTATCGGGGGACCAAAGCCCACTGAAGCTTTCTTT. Protein product: CASSIGGPKPTEAFF.